The rows below give T cell receptor beta chains drawn from one sample of a study of CD8+CD57+ T cells in acquired aplastic anemia. TCRdb itself ran the reads through MiXCR, one entry per CDR3 protein. The data contain more than 250,000 distinct CDR3 sequences, approximately 57% of them seen just once; the ten biggest clones take up 8%. Specimen: sorted CD4+, CD8+, or CD8+CD57+ T cells (not recorded which) from PBMCs. The source of these receptors is a human donor with severe aplastic anemia or a healthy control (not recorded which). The CDR3 runs from the conserved cysteine through the conserved F or W. Each record gives: CDR3 protein, CDR3 DNA, V gene, J gene, D gene, clone size. A D gene is named only where the DNA matches it firmly. Size is omitted from some rows. Given values are once, few, many or a class for expanded clones.

CASSFANRVGYGYTF	TGTGCCAGCAGTTTCGCAAACAGGGTTGGGTATGGCTACACCTTC	TRBV27	TRBJ1-2	-	many
CSVALSTDGYTF	TGCAGCGTTGCGTTATCGACAGACGGCTACACCTTC	TRBV29-1	TRBJ1-2	-	-
CASSPGRSYEQYF	TGTGCCAGCAGCCCGGGCAGATCCTACGAGCAGTACTTC	TRBV9	TRBJ2-7	-	-
CAISDLVAPTTTYGYTF	TGTGCCATCAGTGACTTGGTGGCGCCAACAACGACCTATGGCTACACCTTC	TRBV10-3	TRBJ1-2	-	-
CASSLSGQGGYEQFNYGYTF	TGTGCCAGCAGCTTATCGGGACAAGGTGGTTACGAGCAGTTCAACTATGGCTACACCTTC	TRBV7-2	TRBJ1-2	-	-
CASSLTGTGLFTEAFF	TGTGCCAGCAGTTTAACCGGGACAGGGTTGTTCACTGAAGCTTTCTTT	TRBV27	TRBJ1-1	TRBD1	few
CASSQDPPTVGTGELFF	TGTGCCAGCAGCCAAGATCCCCCCACCGTCGGCACCGGGGAGCTGTTTTTT	TRBV4-2	TRBJ2-2	-	many
CASSEAGASTDTQYF	TGTGCCAGCAGCGAGGCAGGGGCGAGCACAGATACGCAGTATTTT	TRBV27	TRBJ2-3	-	-
CSAGRGAYEQHF	TGCAGCGCTGGGAGGGGGGCCTACGAGCAGCACTTC	TRBV20-1	TRBJ2-7	-	-
CASSQPHGTGSYEQYF	TGTGCCAGCAGCCAACCTCACGGGACAGGGTCCTACGAGCAGTACTTC	TRBV4-2	TRBJ2-7	TRBD1	many
CSARGSSGGTTYEQYF	TGCAGTGCTAGAGGGTCTAGCGGGGGAACCACCTACGAGCAGTACTTC	TRBV20-1	TRBJ2-7	TRBD2	-
CASSGPSGSSYEQYF	TGTGCCAGCAGTGGGCCAAGCGGGAGCTCCTACGAGCAGTACTTC	TRBV25-1	TRBJ2-7	TRBD2	-
CSVEDRGVSYEQYF	TGCAGCGTTGAAGATCGAGGGGTCTCCTACGAGCAGTACTTC	TRBV29-1	TRBJ2-7	-	-
CSARGLYSLRPPSTDTQYF	TGCAGTGCTAGAGGTTTATACAGTCTTAGACCGCCGTCTACAGATACGCAGTATTTT	TRBV20-1	TRBJ2-3	-	many
CASTLTVWSGYTF	TGTGCCAGCACTCTGACAGTTTGGAGTGGCTACACCTTC	TRBV12-3/TRBV12-4	TRBJ1-2	-	few
CATSNMVNTGELFF	TGTGCCACCAGCAACATGGTGAACACCGGGGAGCTGTTTTTT	TRBV15	TRBJ2-2	-	-
CASSGRGVANEKLFF	TGTGCCAGCAGTGGAAGGGGGGTGGCTAATGAAAAACTGTTTTTT	TRBV6-1	TRBJ1-4	-	-
CASSLLGGNSPLHF	TGTGCCAGCAGTTTACTAGGGGGGAATTCACCCCTCCACTTT	TRBV28	TRBJ1-6	-	many
CASSIGALSNYEQYF	TGTGCCAGCAGCATTGGGGCGCTATCCAACTACGAGCAGTACTTC	TRBV12-3/TRBV12-4	TRBJ2-7	-	-
CASSPMRTSNTGELFF	TGTGCCAGTAGCCCCATGAGGACTTCGAACACCGGGGAGCTGTTTTTT	TRBV19	TRBJ2-2	-	many
CASSRHIMNTEAFF	TGTGCCAGTAGCCGACACATTATGAACACTGAAGCTTTCTTT	TRBV19	TRBJ1-1	-	-
CSAAPLQFEAFF	TGCAGTGCTGCCCCGCTACAGTTTGAAGCTTTCTTT	TRBV20-1	TRBJ1-1	-	-